The present TCR beta chain was sequenced within a study of control samples from healthy donors and cancer patients. The assay was immunoSEQ multiplex PCR, and TCRdb's table has in-frame clones only and misses some. There are 150,000 to 160,000 clones in the sample; roughly 94% occur only once, and approximately 6% lies in the top ten. Germline CDR1 and CDR2: SGDLS and YYNGEE. The CDR3 sequence is 15 residues long. V was clipped by 3 bases and J by 4 bases; unmatched bases: 3. Sequenced sample: blood. The chain couples TRBV9 to TRBJ2-2; 10 positions agree with TRBD1. The receptor was isolated from a man in his forties in good health. CDR3: CASSGDRGVTGELFF. CDR3 coding DNA: TGTGCCAGCAGCGGGGACAGGGGTGTCACCGGGGAGCTGTTTTTT. The full variable domain, its missing parts supplied by reference TRBV9 and TRBJ2-2, is DSGVTQTPKHLITATGQRVTLRCSPRSGDLSVYWYQQSLDQGLQFLIQYYNGEERAKGNILERFSAQQFPDLHSELNLSSLELGDSALYFCASSGDRGVTGELFFGEGSRLTVL.